The clone carrying this T cell receptor (beta chain) has just one count. Original processing methods: Researchers report that nucleated cell counts were estimated from reference gene primer amplification. This table comes from immunoSEQ multiplex PCR, and its TCRdb copy is limited to in-frame clones, with some not included. That table furnishes V, J and clone size, whereas the DNA furnished D and trimming. The table includes approximately 210,000 clones, over 80% detected once. The sample comes from a study of blood T cell repertoires in COVID-19. Study-level information: COVID-19 samples, acute and convalescent, were from the United States, Italy and Spain. T cells, B-cell-depleted T cells, or PBMCs provided the cDNA or gDNA that served as material.

Sample: peripheral blood. This sequence originates from a woman in her 70s with active or convalescent COVID-19.

The DNA of the CDR3 is TGCGCCAGCAGCCCTTCAACGTCCGGGGGGCAAAAACTGTTTTTT. Translating gives CASSPSTSGGQKLFF. This chain uses TRBV5-1 with TRBJ1-4; a possible D gene is TRBD1 (6 bases). The V end lost 4 bases, the J end lost 9 bases, and 19 bases lay between the germline ends. Germline V gene sequence: CDR1 SGHRS, CDR2 YFSETQ. The CDR3 runs to 15 residues.